These 20 T cell receptor beta chains share one sample of origin, sequenced in a study of response to subunit inactivated influenza vaccine. TCRdb re-analysed the RT-PCR reads in MiXCR, keeping a single row per CDR3 protein. The sample carries hundreds of thousands of distinct CDR3 sequences, 14% recorded once. Here the sequenced sample was PBMCs from blood, taken less than 15 days before vaccination. All receptors come from a man between 45 and 60 years old who received an inactivated influenza vaccine.

CDR3 nucleotides: TGTGCCAGCACCATGAGTAGCGGGGGACGCGACAATGAGCAGTTCTTC. Encoded protein: CASTMSSGGRDNEQFF. The J gene is TRBJ2-1, the V gene TRBV12-3 or TRBV12-4, with 9 bases aligning to TRBD2. With V trimmed by 7 bases and J by 5 bases, 12 bases remained unmatched. This CDR3 comprises 16 residues.

In this sample, this clonotype turned up a few times. The chain carries TRBV3-1 and TRBJ2-3; D tentatively fits TRBD1 or TRBD2 (6 bases each). The CDR3 extends over 15 amino acids. Germline CDR1 reads LGHDT; CDR2 reads YNNKEL (reference sequence). Trimming took off 1 base at V and 2 bases at J, with 10 bases between the two ends. The CDR3 reads CASSQAGALTDTQYF. The CDR3 region has the DNA TGTGCCAGCAGCCAAGCGGGGGCCCTCACAGATACGCAGTATTTT.

This clonotype came up many times. The V gene is TRBV9, the J gene TRBJ1-2, with a weak D call TRBD1 (5 bases). The CDR3 has 14 amino acids. V was clipped by 2 bases and J by 0 bases, with 8 bases between them. The germline CDR1 and CDR2 sequences are SGDLS and YYNGEE. CDR3 region: CASSVGTPNYGYTF. DNA of the CDR3: TGTGCCAGCAGCGTGGGGACGCCTAACTATGGCTACACCTTC.

This clonotype was detected many times. The chain links TRBV12-3 or TRBV12-4 to TRBJ1-6; D gene unclear. This CDR3 is built from 12 residues. Deletions cut 1 base from V and 16 bases from J, with 11 bases between. The CDR3 spells CASSLDGQRLHF. DNA for the CDR3: TGTGCCAGCAGTTTAGATGGGCAGAGGCTCCACTTT.

This clonotype has at least ten counts. The rearrangement uses TRBV7-2 and TRBJ2-1; 11 nucleotides line up with TRBD2. CDR3 length: 15 residues. Germline V gives CDR1 SGHTA, CDR2 FQGNSA. Losses at the gene ends were 5 bases for V and 3 bases for J; bases not matched to a gene: 3. CDR3 coding DNA: TGTGCCAGCAGCCACGGGACTAGCGGCTACAATGAGCAGTTCTTC. Translation gives CASSHGTSGYNEQFF.

V gene TRBV7-9 combines with J gene TRBJ2-7; TRBD2 matches at 12 bases. This CDR3 contains 14 residues. V was clipped by 7 bases and J by 2 bases; unmatched bases: 3. CDR1 is SEHNR, CDR2 FQNEAQ, per germline (reference sequence). The CDR3 region has the DNA TGTGCCAGCAAGACTAGCGGGGGAACCTACGAGCAGTACTTC. As protein: CASKTSGGTYEQYF.

J is TRBJ2-7 and V is TRBV5-6; tentative D call: TRBD2 (6 bases). This CDR3 contains 15 residues. Germline assignment: CDR1 SGHDT and CDR2 YYEEEE. The ends were cut back, 3 bases at V and 3 bases at J, with 16 bases in the middle. The CDR3 DNA reads TGTGCCAGCAGCTCAGTGCCGCAAGCGGGCTACGAGCAGTACTTC. Its protein product is CASSSVPQAGYEQYF. Looking up the rest from reference TRBV5-6 and TRBJ2-7 gives the full variable domain: DAGVTQSPTHLIKTRGQQVTLRCSPKSGHDTVSWYQQALGQGPQFIFQYYEEEERQRGNFPDRFSGHQFPNYSSELNVNALLLGDSALYLCASSSVPQAGYEQYFGPGTRLTVT.

Only a few counts were recorded for this clonotype. The chain has TRBV27 and TRBJ1-5; tentatively, D is TRBD1 (5 bases). The V gene's germline CDR1 is MNHEY and CDR2 SMNVEV (reference sequence). The germline V and J ends were trimmed by 4 bases and 6 bases, with 16 bases remaining between them. This CDR3 is built from 15 residues. The CDR3 sequence is CASSSGGGNAQPQHF. The CDR3 coding sequence is TGTGCCAGCAGTTCAGGCGGGGGTAACGCTCAGCCCCAGCATTTT.

This clonotype was detected many times. This chain links TRBV12-3 or TRBV12-4 with TRBJ2-2; 10 positions agree with TRBD2. This CDR3 has 13 amino acids. The ends lost 6 bases at V and 6 bases at J; junction bases unmatched: 1. DNA for the CDR3: TGTGCCAGCAGAGCGGGGGGGCCCGGGGAGCTGTTTTTT. Translated, it gives CASRAGGPGELFF.

This clonotype was detected many times. This chain joins TRBV12-3 or TRBV12-4 and TRBJ1-2; 9 nucleotides align to TRBD1. V gave up 4 bases and J gave up 8 bases; unmatched junction bases: 5. CDR3 length: 13 residues. The CDR3, as DNA: TGTGCCAGCAGTTCCCGACAGGGGGTCGGCTACACCTTC. As protein: CASSSRQGVGYTF.

The chain uses TRBV20-1 and TRBJ1-2; D call uncertain. This CDR3 region has 15 residues. V lost 0 bases, J lost 2 bases, and 13 bases lay in between. Germline V gives CDR1 DFQATT, CDR2 SNEGSKA (reference sequence). The CDR3 reads CSARDPSQGNYGYTF. CDR3 DNA: TGCAGTGCTAGAGACCCGTCACAAGGAAACTATGGCTACACCTTC.

The chain combines TRBV11-2 with TRBJ1-1; D unresolved. The CDR3 totals 14 residues. Between the trimmed V and J ends, which lost 5 bases and 2 bases, there was a span of 12 bases. CDR1 is SGHAT, CDR2 FQNNGV, per germline. CDR3 sequence (DNA): TGTGCCAGCAGCCCGACGGCGACTAACACTGAAGCTTTCTTT. It specifies CASSPTATNTEAFF.

The table lists this clonotype with a few counts. The V and J genes are TRBV20-1 and TRBJ1-1; 7 bases are a match to TRBD1. Trimming cost V 0 bases and J 10 bases; bases outside gene matches: 8. Germline CDR1 and CDR2: DFQATT and SNEGSKA (reference sequence). CDR3 length equals 13 residues. The CDR3 DNA reads as TGCAGTGCTAGAGATGGATCGACAGGGAGAGCTTTCTTT. It translates to CSARDGSTGRAFF.

The V call is TRBV27, the J call TRBJ1-1, with a weak D call TRBD1 (6 bases). There are 14 residues in the CDR3. The ends were cut back, 8 bases at V and 3 bases at J, with 16 bases in the middle. The germline CDR1 and CDR2 sequences are MNHEY and SMNVEV (reference sequence). The CDR3 nucleotides are TGTGCCAGCTCCCCCCGCCCAGGGGACACTGAAGCTTTCTTT. The encoded protein is CASSPRPGDTEAFF.

This clonotype was seen more than once but under ten times. The CDR3 here is CASSSGTPLYYGYTF. The CDR3, as DNA: TGTGCCAGCAGTTCCGGGACACCTCTCTACTATGGCTACACCTTC. The chain has TRBV2 and TRBJ1-2; TRBD1 is a possible D gene (6 bases). The V gene lost 5 bases and the J gene lost 3 bases, with 16 bases spanning the gap. The length of the CDR3 is 15 residues. Germline V gene sequence: CDR1 SNHLY, CDR2 FYNNEI.

The rearrangement joins TRBV5-1 to TRBJ1-4; D gene unclear. This CDR3 comprises 15 residues. Germline CDR1 is SGHRS and CDR2 is YFSETQ. Trimming pared 0 bases from V and 4 bases from J, leaving 10 bases between. CDR3 region: CASSLVPDDNEKLFF. In nucleotides, the CDR3 is TGCGCCAGCAGCTTGGTTCCGGATGATAATGAAAAACTGTTTTTT.

V and J are TRBV7-9 and TRBJ2-7; a possible D gene is TRBD2 (5 bases). This CDR3 contains 13 residues. CDR1 is SEHNR and CDR2 is FQNEAQ in the germline V gene (reference sequence). The V gene lost 6 bases and the J gene lost 5 bases, with 14 bases spanning the gap. In nucleotides, the CDR3 is TGTGCCAGCAGGGAGGCCGCTTTAAACGAGCAGTACTTC. This codes for CASREAALNEQYF.

Only a few counts were recorded for this clonotype. The chain recombines TRBV15 with TRBJ2-5, with TRBD2 identical over 10 bases. The ends lost 3 bases at V and 2 bases at J; junction bases unmatched: 6. The CDR3 is 16 residues long. Looked up from germline, CDR1 is LNHNV and CDR2 is YYDKDF (reference sequence). CDR3 DNA sequence: TGTGCCACCAGCAGGCGGCCTAGCGGGAGACAAGAGACCCAGTACTTC. Its protein is CATSRRPSGRQETQYF.

The chain combines TRBV5-1 with TRBJ1-4; 10 bases align to TRBD1. The germline CDR1 and CDR2 sequences are SGHRS and YFSETQ. The CDR3 contains 15 residues. V shed 1 base, J shed 5 bases, and the junction held 2 bases outside the gene matches. CDR3 in amino acids: CASSLRTGGNEKLFF. DNA of the CDR3: TGCGCCAGCAGCTTGCGGACAGGGGGAAATGAAAAACTGTTTTTT.

This sequence joins TRBV12-3 or TRBV12-4 and TRBJ2-1, with a possible D match to TRBD1 (6 bases). This CDR3 is built from 15 residues. Trimming removed 5 bases at V and 3 bases at J, with 14 bases between. CDR3 nucleotide sequence: TGTGCCAGCAGTCATGACAGGTGCGGCTACAATGAGCAGTTCTTC. Its translation: CASSHDRCGYNEQFF.